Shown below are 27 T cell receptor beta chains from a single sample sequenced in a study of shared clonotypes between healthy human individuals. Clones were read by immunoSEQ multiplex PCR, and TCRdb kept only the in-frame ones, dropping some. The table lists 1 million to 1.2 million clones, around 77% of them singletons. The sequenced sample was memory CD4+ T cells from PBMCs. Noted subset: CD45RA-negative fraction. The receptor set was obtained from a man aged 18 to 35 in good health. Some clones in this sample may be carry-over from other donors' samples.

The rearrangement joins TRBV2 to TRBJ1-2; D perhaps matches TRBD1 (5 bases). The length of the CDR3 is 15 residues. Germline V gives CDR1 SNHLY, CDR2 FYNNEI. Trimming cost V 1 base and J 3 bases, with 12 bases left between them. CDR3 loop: CASSEGAGFDYGYTF. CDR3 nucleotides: TGTGCCAGCAGTGAAGGGGCAGGGTTTGACTATGGCTACACCTTC.

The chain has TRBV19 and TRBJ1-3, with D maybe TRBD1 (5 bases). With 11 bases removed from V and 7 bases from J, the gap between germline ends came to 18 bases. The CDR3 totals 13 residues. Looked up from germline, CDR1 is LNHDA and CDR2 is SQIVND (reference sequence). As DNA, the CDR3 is TGTGCCGCCAAGGGTCAGGGCCGGAACACCATATATTTT. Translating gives CAAKGQGRNTIYF.

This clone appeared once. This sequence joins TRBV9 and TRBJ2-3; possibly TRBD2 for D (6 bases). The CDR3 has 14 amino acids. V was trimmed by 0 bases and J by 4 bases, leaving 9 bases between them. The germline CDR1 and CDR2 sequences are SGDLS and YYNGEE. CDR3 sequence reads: CASSVVSGADTQYF. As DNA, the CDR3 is TGTGCCAGCAGCGTAGTTTCGGGGGCAGATACGCAGTATTTT.

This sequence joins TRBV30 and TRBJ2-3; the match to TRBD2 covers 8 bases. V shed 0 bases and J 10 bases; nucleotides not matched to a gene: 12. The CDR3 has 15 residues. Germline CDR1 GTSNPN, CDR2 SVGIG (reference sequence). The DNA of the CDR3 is TGTGCCTGGAGTGTAATTTCCGGGACTAGTATGGCGCAGTATTTT. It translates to CAWSVISGTSMAQYF.

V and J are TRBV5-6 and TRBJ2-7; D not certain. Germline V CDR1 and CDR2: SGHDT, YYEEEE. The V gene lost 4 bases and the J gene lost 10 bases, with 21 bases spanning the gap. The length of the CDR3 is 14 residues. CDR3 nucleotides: TGTGCCAGCAGCCCAGGACCCCTTTACAGAATACAGTACTTC. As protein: CASSPGPLYRIQYF.

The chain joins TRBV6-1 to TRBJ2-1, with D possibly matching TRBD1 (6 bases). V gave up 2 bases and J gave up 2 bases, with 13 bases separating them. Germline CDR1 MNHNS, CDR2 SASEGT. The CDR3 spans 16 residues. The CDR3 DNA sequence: TGTGCCAGCAGTGAAATTGCGGACAGACCCTACAATGAGCAGTTCTTC. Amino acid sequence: CASSEIADRPYNEQFF.

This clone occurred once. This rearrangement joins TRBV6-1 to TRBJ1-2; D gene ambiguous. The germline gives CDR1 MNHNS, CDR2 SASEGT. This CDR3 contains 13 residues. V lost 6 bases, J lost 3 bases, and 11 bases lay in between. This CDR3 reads CASSSLSDYGYTF. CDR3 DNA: TGTGCCAGCAGCTCCCTAAGCGACTATGGCTACACCTTC.

The CDR3 spells CASSSSKWNEQFF. CDR3 nucleotide sequence: TGTGCCAGCAGTTCTTCCAAGTGGAATGAGCAGTTCTTC. V and J are TRBV28 and TRBJ2-1; D uncertain. CDR1 MDHEN and CDR2 SYDVKM come from the germline V gene. Trimming took off 4 bases at V and 7 bases at J, with 11 bases between the two ends. The CDR3 sequence is 13 residues long.

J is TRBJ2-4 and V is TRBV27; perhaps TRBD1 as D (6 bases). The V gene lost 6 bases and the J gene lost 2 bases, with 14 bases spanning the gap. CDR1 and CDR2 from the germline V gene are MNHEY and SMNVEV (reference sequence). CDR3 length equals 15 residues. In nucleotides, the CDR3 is TGTGCCAGCAGCCCCCCGGGACAATCCAAAAACATTCAGTACTTC. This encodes CASSPPGQSKNIQYF.

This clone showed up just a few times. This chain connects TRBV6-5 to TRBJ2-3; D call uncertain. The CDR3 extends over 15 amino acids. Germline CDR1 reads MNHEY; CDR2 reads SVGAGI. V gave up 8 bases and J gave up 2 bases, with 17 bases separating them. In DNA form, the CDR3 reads TGTGCCAGCCGGAATCGGCAGCTCAACACAGATACGCAGTATTTT. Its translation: CASRNRQLNTDTQYF.

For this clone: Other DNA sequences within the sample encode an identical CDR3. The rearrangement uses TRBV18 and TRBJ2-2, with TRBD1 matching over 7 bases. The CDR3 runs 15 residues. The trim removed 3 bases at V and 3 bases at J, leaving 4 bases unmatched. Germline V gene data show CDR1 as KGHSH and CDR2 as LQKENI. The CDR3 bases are TGTGCCAGCTCACCGAGGACAGGAGACACCGGGGAGCTGTTTTTT. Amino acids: CASSPRTGDTGELFF.

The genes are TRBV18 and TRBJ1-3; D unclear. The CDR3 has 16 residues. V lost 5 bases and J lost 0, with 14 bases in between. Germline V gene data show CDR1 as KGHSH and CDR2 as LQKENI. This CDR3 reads CASSFGPPSSGNTIYF. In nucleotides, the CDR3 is TGTGCCAGCTCATTCGGACCGCCTAGCTCTGGAAACACCATATATTTT. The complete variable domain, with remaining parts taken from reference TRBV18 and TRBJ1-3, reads NAGVMQNPRHLVRRRGQEARLRCSPMKGHSHVYWYRQLPEEGLKFMVYLQKENIIDESGMPKERFSAEFPKEGPSILRIQQVVRGDSAAYFCASSFGPPSSGNTIYFGEGSWLTVV.

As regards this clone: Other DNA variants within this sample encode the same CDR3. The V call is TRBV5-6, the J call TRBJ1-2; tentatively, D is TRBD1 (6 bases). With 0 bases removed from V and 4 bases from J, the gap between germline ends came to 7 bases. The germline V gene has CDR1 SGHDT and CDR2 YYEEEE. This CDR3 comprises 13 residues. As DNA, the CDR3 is TGTGCCAGCAGCTTGGACAGGGTCTATGGCTACACCTTC. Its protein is CASSLDRVYGYTF.

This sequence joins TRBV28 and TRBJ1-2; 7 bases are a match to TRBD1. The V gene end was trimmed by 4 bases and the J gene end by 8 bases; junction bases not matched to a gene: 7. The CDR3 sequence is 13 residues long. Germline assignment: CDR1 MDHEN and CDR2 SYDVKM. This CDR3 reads CASSSMTGYGYTF. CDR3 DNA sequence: TGTGCCAGCAGTTCAATGACAGGGTACGGCTACACCTTC.

The DNA of the CDR3 is TGTGCCAGCAGCGTAGGGGCGGGGCCCCACTACGAGCAGTACTTC. It yields the protein CASSVGAGPHYEQYF. The V and J genes are TRBV9 and TRBJ2-7; weak D call: TRBD2 (6 bases). V was pared by 0 bases and J by 3 bases, with 13 bases between. The CDR3 loop spans 15 amino acids. The germline CDR1 and CDR2 sequences are SGDLS and YYNGEE.

CDR3 DNA: TGTGCCAGCAGTTTGTACGGGACTAGCGGTTACAATGAGCAGTTCTTC. Its protein is CASSLYGTSGYNEQFF. The chain joins TRBV27 to TRBJ2-1, with 11 nucleotides matching TRBD2. CDR3 length: 16 amino acids. The junction had 5 bases not matched to a gene; V was cut back by 3 bases and J by 4 bases. Germline V lookup: CDR1 MNHEY, CDR2 SMNVEV (reference sequence).

The CDR3: CASTRDRRSYEQYF. The CDR3 DNA follows: TGTGCCAGCACCAGGGATCGACGGAGCTACGAGCAGTACTTC. V and J are TRBV6-1 and TRBJ2-7, with D tentatively TRBD1 (5 bases). CDR1 is MNHNS, CDR2 SASEGT, per germline. This CDR3 region has 14 residues. V was pared by 7 bases and J by 3 bases, with 16 bases between.

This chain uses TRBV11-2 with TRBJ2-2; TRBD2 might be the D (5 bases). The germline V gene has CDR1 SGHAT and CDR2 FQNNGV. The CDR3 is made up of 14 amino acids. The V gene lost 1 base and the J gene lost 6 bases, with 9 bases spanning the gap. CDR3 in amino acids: CASSLGTRAGELFF. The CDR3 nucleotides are TGTGCCAGCAGCTTAGGGACGCGGGCCGGGGAGCTGTTTTTT.

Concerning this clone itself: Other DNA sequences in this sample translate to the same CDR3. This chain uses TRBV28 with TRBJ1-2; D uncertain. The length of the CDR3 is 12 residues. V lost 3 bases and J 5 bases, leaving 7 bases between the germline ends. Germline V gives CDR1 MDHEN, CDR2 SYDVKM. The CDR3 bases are TGTGCCAGCAGTTTCTCGGATTATGGCTACACCTTC. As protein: CASSFSDYGYTF.

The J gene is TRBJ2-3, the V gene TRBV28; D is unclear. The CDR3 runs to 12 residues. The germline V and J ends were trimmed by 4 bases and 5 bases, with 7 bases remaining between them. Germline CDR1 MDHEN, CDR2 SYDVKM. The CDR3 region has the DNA TGTGCCAGCAGTTCACGGTTAGATACGCAGTATTTT. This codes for CASSSRLDTQYF.

CDR3 coding DNA: TGTGCCAGTACAGGCACCAGTAGGACCGGGGAGCTGTTTTTT. It yields the protein CASTGTSRTGELFF. The chain employs TRBV19 and TRBJ2-2; D ambiguous. The CDR3 spans 14 residues. V was pared by 7 bases and J by 5 bases, with 14 bases between. Germline V gives CDR1 LNHDA, CDR2 SQIVND (reference sequence). Using reference TRBV19 and TRBJ2-2 for the parts outside the CDR3, the full variable domain is DGGITQSPKYLFRKEGQNVTLSCEQNLNHDAMYWYRQDPGQGLRLIYYSQIVNDFQKGDIAEGYSVSREKKESFPLTVTSAQKNPTAFYLCASTGTSRTGELFFGEGSRLTVL.

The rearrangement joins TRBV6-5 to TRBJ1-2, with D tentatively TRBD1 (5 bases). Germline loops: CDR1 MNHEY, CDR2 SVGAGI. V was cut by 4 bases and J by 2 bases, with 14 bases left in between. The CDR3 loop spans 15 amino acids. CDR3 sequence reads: CASSWKGDSNYGYTF. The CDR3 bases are TGTGCCAGCAGTTGGAAGGGAGACAGCAACTATGGCTACACCTTC.

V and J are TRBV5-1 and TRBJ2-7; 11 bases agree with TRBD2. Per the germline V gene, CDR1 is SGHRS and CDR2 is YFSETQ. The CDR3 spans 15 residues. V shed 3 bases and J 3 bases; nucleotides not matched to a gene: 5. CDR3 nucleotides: TGCGCCAGCAGCTCGGGGACTAGCGGTTTCTACGAGCAGTACTTC. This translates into CASSSGTSGFYEQYF.

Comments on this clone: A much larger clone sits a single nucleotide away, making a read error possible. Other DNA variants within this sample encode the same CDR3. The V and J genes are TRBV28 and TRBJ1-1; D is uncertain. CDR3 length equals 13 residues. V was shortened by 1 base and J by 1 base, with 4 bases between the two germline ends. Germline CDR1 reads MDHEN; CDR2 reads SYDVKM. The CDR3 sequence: CASSLSGNTEAFF. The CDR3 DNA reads TGTGCCAGCAGTTTATCGGGGAACACTGAAGCTTTCTTT.

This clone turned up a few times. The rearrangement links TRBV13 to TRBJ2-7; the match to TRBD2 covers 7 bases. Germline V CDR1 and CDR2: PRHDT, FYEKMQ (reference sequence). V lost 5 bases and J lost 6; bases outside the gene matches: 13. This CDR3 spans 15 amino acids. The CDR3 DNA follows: TGTGCCAGCAGCCCCACGACGGGAACGGGGGGCGAGCAGTACTTC. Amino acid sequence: CASSPTTGTGGEQYF.

CDR3 sequence reads: CASSPGLAGGKQYF. CDR3 nucleotides: TGTGCCAGTAGTCCCGGACTAGCGGGAGGTAAGCAGTACTTC. The V gene is TRBV19, the J gene TRBJ2-7, with TRBD2 matching 14 bases. In germline, CDR1 is LNHDA, CDR2 SQIVND (reference sequence). With V trimmed by 5 bases and J by 8 bases, 5 bases remained unmatched. CDR3 length equals 14 residues.

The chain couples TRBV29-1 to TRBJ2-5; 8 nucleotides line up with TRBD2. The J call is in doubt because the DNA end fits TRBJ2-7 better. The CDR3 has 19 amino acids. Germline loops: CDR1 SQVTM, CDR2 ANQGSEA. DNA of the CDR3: TGCAGCGTTGAAGGGTTGCGGGAGGATTACTTCTCAAGCTCCTACGAGCAGTACTTC. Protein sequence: CSVEGLREDYFSSSYEQYF.